This entry is about one T cell receptor beta chain. Data came from immunoSEQ multiplex PCR; TCRdb stores just in-frame clones and leaves some out. Seen here are 89,000 or so clones, roughly nine tenths observed once, and the top ten hold 3% to 4%. The sample originates from a study of T cell changes during pregnancy in multiple sclerosis. The V gene's germline CDR1 is MGHRA and CDR2 YSYEKL. J was trimmed by 2 bases and V by 0 bases; bases with no gene match: 9. This CDR3 contains 17 residues. The receptor was derived from a female donor in good health, serving as a control in a pregnancy study. Some clones in this sample may be carry-over from other donors' samples. Material: PBMCs, obtained in the first trimester of pregnancy. The chain uses TRBV4-1 and TRBJ1-1, with 7 bases identical to TRBD1. CDR3 DNA: TGCGCCAGCAGCCAAGACCTATGGGGGGACAGCAACACTGAAGCTTTCTTT. Residues: CASSQDLWGDSNTEAFF.